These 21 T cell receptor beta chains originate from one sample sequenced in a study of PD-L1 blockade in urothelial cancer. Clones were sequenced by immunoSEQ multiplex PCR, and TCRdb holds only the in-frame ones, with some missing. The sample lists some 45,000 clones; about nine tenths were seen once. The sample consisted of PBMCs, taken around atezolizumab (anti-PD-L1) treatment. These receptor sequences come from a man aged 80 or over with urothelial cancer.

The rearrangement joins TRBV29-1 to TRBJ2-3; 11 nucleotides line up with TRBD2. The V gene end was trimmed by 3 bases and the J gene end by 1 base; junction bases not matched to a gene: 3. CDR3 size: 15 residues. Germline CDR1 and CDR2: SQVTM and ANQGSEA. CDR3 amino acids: CSVDGLAGRTDTQYF. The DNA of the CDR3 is TGCAGCGTTGATGGACTAGCGGGTCGCACAGATACGCAGTATTTT.

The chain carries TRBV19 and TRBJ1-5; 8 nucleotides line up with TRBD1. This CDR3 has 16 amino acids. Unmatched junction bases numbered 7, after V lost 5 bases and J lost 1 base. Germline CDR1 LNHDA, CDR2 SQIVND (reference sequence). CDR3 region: CASSSYTGGSNQPQHF. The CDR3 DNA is TGTGCCAGTAGTTCCTATACAGGGGGGAGCAATCAGCCCCAGCATTTT. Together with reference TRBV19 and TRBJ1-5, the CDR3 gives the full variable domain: DGGITQSPKYLFRKEGQNVTLSCEQNLNHDAMYWYRQDPGQGLRLIYYSQIVNDFQKGDIAEGYSVSREKKESFPLTVTSAQKNPTAFYLCASSSYTGGSNQPQHFGDGTRLSIL.

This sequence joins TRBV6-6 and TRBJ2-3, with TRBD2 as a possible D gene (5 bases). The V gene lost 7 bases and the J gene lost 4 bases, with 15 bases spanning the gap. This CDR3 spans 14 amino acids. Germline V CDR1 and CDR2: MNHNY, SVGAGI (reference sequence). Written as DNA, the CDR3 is TGTGCCAGCAACGGCCGAGCGGACGCAGATACGCAGTATTTT. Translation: CASNGRADADTQYF.

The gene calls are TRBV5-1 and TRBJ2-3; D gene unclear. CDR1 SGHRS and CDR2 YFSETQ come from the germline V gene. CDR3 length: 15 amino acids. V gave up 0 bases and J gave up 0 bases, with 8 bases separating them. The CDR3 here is CASSLVTASTDTQYF. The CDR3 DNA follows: TGCGCCAGCAGCTTGGTCACAGCTAGCACAGATACGCAGTATTTT.

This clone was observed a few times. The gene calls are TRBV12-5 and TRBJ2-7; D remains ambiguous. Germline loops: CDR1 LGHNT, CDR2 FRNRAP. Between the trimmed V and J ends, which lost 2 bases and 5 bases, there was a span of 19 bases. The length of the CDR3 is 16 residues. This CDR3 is CASGLPGSHSSDEQYF. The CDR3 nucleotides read TGTGCTAGTGGTTTGCCAGGTTCGCACTCTTCGGACGAGCAGTACTTC.

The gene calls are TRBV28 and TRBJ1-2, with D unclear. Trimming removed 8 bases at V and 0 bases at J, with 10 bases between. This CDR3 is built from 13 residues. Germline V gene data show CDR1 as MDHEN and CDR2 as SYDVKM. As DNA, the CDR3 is TGTGCCAGCCTACCAGGAACTAACTATGGCTACACCTTC. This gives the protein CASLPGTNYGYTF.

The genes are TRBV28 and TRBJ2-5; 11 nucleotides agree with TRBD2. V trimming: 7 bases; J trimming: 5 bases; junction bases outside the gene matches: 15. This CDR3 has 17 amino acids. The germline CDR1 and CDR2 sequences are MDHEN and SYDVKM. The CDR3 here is CASTSLRASGRRETQYF. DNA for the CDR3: TGTGCCAGCACCTCCCTCCGGGCTAGCGGGAGGAGGGAGACCCAGTACTTC.

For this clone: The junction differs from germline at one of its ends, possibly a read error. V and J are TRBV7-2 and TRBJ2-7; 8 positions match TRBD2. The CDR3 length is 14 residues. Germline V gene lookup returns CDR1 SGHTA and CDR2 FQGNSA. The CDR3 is CASRLGREAYEQYF. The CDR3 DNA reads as TGTGCCAGCAGATTAGGGCGGGAGGCATACGAGCAGTACTTC.

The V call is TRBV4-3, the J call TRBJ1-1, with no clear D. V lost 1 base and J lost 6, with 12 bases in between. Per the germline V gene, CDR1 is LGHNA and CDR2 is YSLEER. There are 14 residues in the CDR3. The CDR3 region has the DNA TGCGCCAGCAGCCAAGTGGCAGGACTTTCTGAAGCTTTCTTT. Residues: CASSQVAGLSEAFF.

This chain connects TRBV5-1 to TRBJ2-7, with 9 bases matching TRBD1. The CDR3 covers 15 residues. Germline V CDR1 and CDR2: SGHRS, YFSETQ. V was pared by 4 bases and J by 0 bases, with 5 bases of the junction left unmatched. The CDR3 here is CASSKGQGVSYEQYF. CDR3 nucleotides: TGCGCCAGCAGCAAGGGACAGGGCGTCTCCTACGAGCAGTACTTC.

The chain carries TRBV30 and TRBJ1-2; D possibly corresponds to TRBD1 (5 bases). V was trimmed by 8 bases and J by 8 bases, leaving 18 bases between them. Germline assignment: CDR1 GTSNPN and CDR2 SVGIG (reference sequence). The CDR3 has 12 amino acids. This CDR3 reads CARGPGVSGYTF. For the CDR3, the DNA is TGTGCCAGGGGACCGGGAGTCTCGGGCTACACCTTC.

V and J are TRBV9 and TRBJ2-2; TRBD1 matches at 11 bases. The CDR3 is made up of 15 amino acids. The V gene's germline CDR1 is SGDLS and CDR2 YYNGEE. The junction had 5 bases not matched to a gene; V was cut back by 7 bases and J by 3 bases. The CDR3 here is CASARTGGHTGELFF. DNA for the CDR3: TGTGCCAGCGCCAGGACAGGGGGCCACACCGGGGAGCTGTTTTTT.

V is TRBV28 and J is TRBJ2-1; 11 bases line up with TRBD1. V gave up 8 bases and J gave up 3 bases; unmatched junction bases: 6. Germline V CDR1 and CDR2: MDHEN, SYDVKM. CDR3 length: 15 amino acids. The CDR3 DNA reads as TGTGCCAGCCTGGCCGGGACAGGGGGCTACAATGAGCAGTTCTTC. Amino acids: CASLAGTGGYNEQFF.

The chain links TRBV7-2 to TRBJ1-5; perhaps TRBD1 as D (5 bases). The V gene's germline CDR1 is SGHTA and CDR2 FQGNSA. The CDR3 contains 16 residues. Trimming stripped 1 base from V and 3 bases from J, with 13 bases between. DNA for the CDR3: TGTGCCAGCAGCTTAGTAAGGGGCGATCTCAATCAGCCCCAGCATTTT. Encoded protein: CASSLVRGDLNQPQHF.

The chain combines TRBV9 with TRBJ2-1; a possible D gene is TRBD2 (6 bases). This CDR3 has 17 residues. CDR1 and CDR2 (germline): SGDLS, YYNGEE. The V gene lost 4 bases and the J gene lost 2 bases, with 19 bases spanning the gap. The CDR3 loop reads CASSPKLVLAPYNEQFF. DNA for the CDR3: TGTGCCAGCAGCCCAAAACTGGTACTAGCACCCTACAATGAGCAGTTCTTC.

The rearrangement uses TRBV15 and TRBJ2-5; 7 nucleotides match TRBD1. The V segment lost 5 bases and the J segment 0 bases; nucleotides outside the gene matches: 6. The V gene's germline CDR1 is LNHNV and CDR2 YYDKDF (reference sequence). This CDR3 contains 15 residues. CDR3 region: CATSSRTGHQETQYF. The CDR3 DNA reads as TGTGCCACCAGCTCTCGGACAGGCCACCAAGAGACCCAGTACTTC.

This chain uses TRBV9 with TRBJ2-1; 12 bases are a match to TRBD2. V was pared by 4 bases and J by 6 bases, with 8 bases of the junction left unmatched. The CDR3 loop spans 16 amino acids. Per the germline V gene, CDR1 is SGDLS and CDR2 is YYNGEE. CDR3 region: CASSSLAGGQGNEQFF. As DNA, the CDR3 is TGTGCCAGCAGCTCCCTAGCGGGAGGGCAAGGCAATGAGCAGTTCTTC.

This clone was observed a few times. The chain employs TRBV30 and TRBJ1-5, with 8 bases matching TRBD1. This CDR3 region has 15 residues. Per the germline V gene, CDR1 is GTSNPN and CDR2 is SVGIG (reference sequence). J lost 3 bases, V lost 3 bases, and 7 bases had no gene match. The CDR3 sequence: CAWSGGQGNNQPQHF. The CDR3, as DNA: TGTGCCTGGAGCGGTGGACAGGGTAACAATCAGCCCCAGCATTTT.

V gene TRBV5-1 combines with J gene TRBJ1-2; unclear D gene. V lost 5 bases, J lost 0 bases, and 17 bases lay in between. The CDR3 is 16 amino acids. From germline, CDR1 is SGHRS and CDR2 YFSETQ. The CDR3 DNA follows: TGCGCCAGCAGTTTACCGAACAGCCCCTCTAACTATGGCTACACCTTC. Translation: CASSLPNSPSNYGYTF.

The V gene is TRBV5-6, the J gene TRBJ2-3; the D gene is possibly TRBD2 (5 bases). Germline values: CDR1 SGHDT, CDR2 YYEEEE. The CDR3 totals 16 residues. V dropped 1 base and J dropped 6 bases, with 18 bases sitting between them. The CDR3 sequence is CASSLPWTDRGDTQYF. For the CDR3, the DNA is TGTGCCAGCAGCTTGCCATGGACGGACCGCGGGGATACGCAGTATTTT.

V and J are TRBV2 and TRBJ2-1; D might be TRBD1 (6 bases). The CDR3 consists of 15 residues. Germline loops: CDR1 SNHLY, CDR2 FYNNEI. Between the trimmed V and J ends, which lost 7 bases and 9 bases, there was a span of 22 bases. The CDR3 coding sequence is TGTGCCAGCAACCCCCAAGCCGGCACAGGGAGTGAGCAGTTCTTC. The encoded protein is CASNPQAGTGSEQFF.